This is a list of T cell receptor beta chains from one sample in a study of cytomegalovirus exposure and HLA in healthy donors. The table came from immunoSEQ multiplex PCR; TCRdb's copy has only in-frame clones and leaves some out. The table lists nearly 110,000 clones, approximately 80% of them singletons, with 1.5% to 2% in the top ten. Material for sequencing was PBMCs. These receptors all stem from a man aged 50 to 59 in good health and CMV-seronegative. The CDR3 runs from the conserved cysteine through the conserved F or W. The D gene is left open where the match is weak. For some rows the clone size is stated as once, few or many, or as a class when expanded; others skip it.

cdr3_aa	cdr3_nt	d_call	clone_size	v_call	j_call
CASRQQGLGEKLFF	TGTGCCAGCAGGCAGCAGGGCTTAGGTGAAAAACTGTTTTTT	-	-	TRBV6-4	TRBJ1-4
CASSLILAGYQETQYF	TGTGCCAGCAGCTTGATATTGGCGGGGTACCAAGAGACCCAGTACTTC	-	few	TRBV5-6	TRBJ2-5
CSHRFRWGYTF	TGCAGTCACCGGTTCCGCTGGGGCTACACCTTC	-	-	TRBV20-1	TRBJ1-2
CASRGLSSYNEQFF	TGTGCCAGCAGGGGGCTATCCTCCTACAATGAGCAGTTCTTC	-	few	TRBV6-5	TRBJ2-1
CASSSGLAGGQETQYF	TGTGCTAGCAGCTCCGGACTAGCGGGGGGGCAAGAGACCCAGTACTTC	TRBD2	once	TRBV7-7	TRBJ2-5
CASSLAPGVGYGYTF	TGCGCCAGCAGCTTGGCCCCAGGGGTTGGCTATGGCTACACCTTC	-	-	TRBV5-1	TRBJ1-2
CASSPPKETGYTF	TGTGCCAGTAGTCCTCCCAAGGAGACGGGCTACACCTTC	-	-	TRBV19	TRBJ1-2
CASSSQNYYNEQFF	TGTGCCAGCAGTTCCCAGAACTATTACAATGAGCAGTTCTTC	-	-	TRBV6-6	TRBJ2-1
CSVPIPGLNEQFF	TGCAGCGTACCGATCCCAGGGTTGAATGAGCAGTTCTTC	-	once	TRBV29-1	TRBJ2-1
CSAGTVYGYTF	TGCAGTGCAGGGACAGTCTATGGCTACACCTTC	TRBD1	-	TRBV20-1	TRBJ1-2
CSVVIQGAIDTQYF	TGCAGCGTTGTCATACAGGGGGCGATAGATACGCAGTATTTT	TRBD1	-	TRBV29-1	TRBJ2-3
CASSIPGGPETQYF	TGTGCCAGCAGCATTCCCGGGGGGCCGGAGACCCAGTACTTC	-	-	TRBV5-4	TRBJ2-5
CAWTSGGIGSTDTQYF	TGTGCCTGGACGAGCGGGGGGATTGGAAGCACAGATACGCAGTATTTT	TRBD2	-	TRBV30	TRBJ2-3
CASSLEERSTDTQYF	TGTGCCAGCAGCTTGGAGGAAAGAAGCACAGATACGCAGTATTTT	-	-	TRBV7-8	TRBJ2-3
CAKDGTGGRITGELFF	TGTGCCAAAGACGGGACAGGGGGGCGTATCACCGGGGAGCTGTTTTTT	TRBD1	-	TRBV19	TRBJ2-2
CASTPRGVDLEKLFF	TGTGCCAGCACCCCACGGGGGGTAGACTTGGAAAAACTGTTTTTT	-	few	TRBV6-1	TRBJ1-4
CASRRLAGDEQFF	TGTGCCAGTAGACGACTAGCCGGCGATGAGCAGTTCTTC	TRBD2	-	TRBV19	TRBJ2-1
CASSREGNQPQHF	TGTGCCAGCAGTAGAGAGGGCAATCAGCCCCAGCATTTT	-	-	TRBV6-4	TRBJ1-5
CASRLEDRALYQPQHF	TGTGCAAGTCGCTTAGAAGACAGGGCGCTTTATCAGCCCCAGCATTTT	-	-	TRBV12-2	TRBJ1-5
CASSRGQGVVTEAFF	TGTGCCAGCAGCCGTGGACAGGGAGTGGTCACTGAAGCTTTCTTT	TRBD1	once	TRBV5-6	TRBJ1-1
CASSAYRDSEAFF	TGTGCCAGCAGTGCCTACCGGGACAGTGAAGCTTTCTTT	TRBD1	-	TRBV14	TRBJ1-1
CASSPLGVNTEAFF	TGCGCCAGCAGCCCACTCGGGGTGAACACTGAAGCTTTCTTT	-	-	TRBV5-1	TRBJ1-1
CASSPVANYGYTF	TGCGCCAGCAGCCCCGTCGCTAACTATGGCTACACCTTC	-	-	TRBV4-1	TRBJ1-2
CASSQTGGRYEKLFF	TGTGCCAGCAGCCAAACAGGGGGCCGATATGAAAAACTGTTTTTT	TRBD1	-	TRBV6-5	TRBJ1-4
CASSIGQNTEAFF	TGTGCCAGTAGTATTGGACAGAACACTGAAGCTTTCTTT	-	once	TRBV19	TRBJ1-1
CASRAGGFNQPQHF	TGTGCCAGTCGAGCGGGGGGTTTCAATCAGCCCCAGCATTTT	-	-	TRBV6-1	TRBJ1-5
CASSVGLLNTEAFF	TGTGCCAGCAGCGTGGGCCTTTTGAACACTGAAGCTTTCTTT	-	-	TRBV7-8	TRBJ1-1
CASGQNSYEQYF	TGTGCCAGCGGACAGAACTCCTACGAGCAGTACTTC	-	-	TRBV7-9	TRBJ2-7
CASSQGPNSPLHF	TGTGCCAGCAGTCAGGGCCCTAATTCACCCCTCCACTTT	-	-	TRBV27	TRBJ1-6
CASSHPGKNEQFF	TGTGCCAGCAGCCACCCAGGTAAGAATGAGCAGTTCTTC	-	-	TRBV11-2	TRBJ2-1
CASSLGVTNYGYTF	TGTGCCAGCAGCTTGGGAGTTACTAACTATGGCTACACCTTC	-	-	TRBV11-2	TRBJ1-2
CASSSEGARTDTQYF	TGCGCCAGCAGTTCTGAGGGGGCCCGCACAGATACGCAGTATTTT	TRBD1	-	TRBV5-1	TRBJ2-3
CASSSPGVTDTQYF	TGCGCCAGCAGCTCGCCCGGGGTCACAGATACGCAGTATTTT	-	-	TRBV5-1	TRBJ2-3
CAWSGTGGHQPQHF	TGTGCCTGGTCAGGGACAGGGGGCCATCAGCCCCAGCATTTT	TRBD1	-	TRBV30	TRBJ1-5
CASSLGLGDQETQYF	TGTGCTAGCAGCTTAGGCTTGGGAGATCAAGAGACCCAGTACTTC	-	-	TRBV7-7	TRBJ2-5
CASRPNTGSSYNEQFF	TGTGCCAGTAGACCCAACACGGGGAGCTCCTACAATGAGCAGTTCTTC	-	-	TRBV19	TRBJ2-1
CASSWDNNQPQHF	TGTGCCAGTAGTTGGGACAACAATCAGCCCCAGCATTTT	-	-	TRBV19	TRBJ1-5
CASSLTGGGKGYTF	TGTGCCAGCAGCTTAACAGGGGGGGGGAAAGGCTACACCTTC	TRBD1	-	TRBV9	TRBJ1-2
CAWSVGTGGGYTF	TGTGCCTGGAGTGTAGGGACAGGGGGCGGCTACACCTTC	TRBD1	-	TRBV30	TRBJ1-2
CASSPDINQPQHF	TGTGCCAGCTCACCCGACATTAATCAGCCCCAGCATTTT	-	few	TRBV18	TRBJ1-5
CASSPPRATNEKLFF	TGTGCCAGTAGTCCCCCCCGAGCAACTAATGAAAAACTGTTTTTT	-	-	TRBV19	TRBJ1-4
CASSFRLAGTNEQFF	TGCGCCAGCAGCTTTCGGCTAGCGGGGACCAATGAGCAGTTCTTC	TRBD2	-	TRBV5-1	TRBJ2-1
CASSAFDRATQYF	TGTGCCAGCAGTGCCTTCGACAGGGCGACCCAGTACTTC	TRBD1	-	TRBV6-1	TRBJ2-5
CASSLGLVYEQYF	TGTGCCAGCTCCCTTGGACTAGTCTACGAGCAGTACTTC	TRBD2	few	TRBV19	TRBJ2-7
CASSSSRGPPETQYF	TGTGCCAGCAGTTCCTCGAGGGGGCCTCCAGAGACCCAGTACTTC	TRBD1	once	TRBV27	TRBJ2-5
CASSSTAMNTEAFF	TGTGCCAGCAGTTCGACAGCCATGAACACTGAAGCTTTCTTT	-	-	TRBV27	TRBJ1-1
CATKPGGLTDTQYF	TGTGCCACTAAACCAGGGGGCCTCACAGATACGCAGTATTTT	TRBD1	-	TRBV6-6	TRBJ2-3
CASSLRLDDTQYF	TGTGCCAGCAGCCTCCGACTTGATGATACGCAGTATTTT	-	few	TRBV7-8	TRBJ2-3
CASSEQPARANEQFF	TGTGCCAGCAGTGAACAACCGGCCAGGGCTAATGAGCAGTTCTTC	-	-	TRBV25-1	TRBJ2-1
CASSFRLRDTEAFF	TGTGCCAGCAGCTTTAGGTTGCGGGACACTGAAGCTTTCTTT	-	few	TRBV7-2	TRBJ1-1
CASSLAGDPPGELFF	TGTGCCAGCAGTCTAGCGGGGGACCCGCCCGGGGAGCTGTTTTTT	TRBD2	few	TRBV2	TRBJ2-2
CASSPGQGGITEAFF	TGCGCCAGCAGCCCTGGACAGGGGGGGATCACTGAAGCTTTCTTT	TRBD1	-	TRBV5-1	TRBJ1-1
CASSPRGVSSYEQYF	TGTGCCAGCAGTCCCCGGGGGGTGAGCTCCTACGAGCAGTACTTC	TRBD2	-	TRBV27	TRBJ2-7
CATSSVYSNQPQHF	TGTGCCACCAGCAGTGTATATAGCAATCAGCCCCAGCATTTT	-	-	TRBV15	TRBJ1-5
CASRGDTTLTYEQYF	TGCGCCAGCCGTGGGGACACGACGCTTACCTACGAGCAGTACTTC	-	once	TRBV10-2	TRBJ2-7
CASSESPRLSGGLETQYF	TGTGCCAGCAGTGAATCCCCCCGACTAAGCGGCGGTTTAGAGACCCAGTACTTC	-	-	TRBV25-1	TRBJ2-5
CASSAGDNEQFF	TGTGCCAGCAGCGCCGGAGACAATGAGCAGTTCTTC	-	-	TRBV5-4	TRBJ2-1
CASSYTGYYGYTF	TGTGCCAGCAGCTATACAGGGTACTATGGCTACACCTTC	-	-	TRBV7-9	TRBJ1-2